This TCR beta chain was observed in a study of blood T cell repertoires in COVID-19. As for the study in general: Sites in the United States, Italy and Spain provided acute and convalescent COVID-19 samples. The analysed material was cDNA or gDNA that came from T cells, B-cell-depleted T cells, or PBMCs.

V was pared by 0 bases and J by 5 bases, with 13 bases between. The CDR3 covers 15 residues. Germline lookup yields CDR1 KGHSH and CDR2 LQKENI. Authors' methods: Amplification of reference gene primers was used by the study to estimate nucleated cell counts. Repertoires were generated with immunoSEQ multiplex PCR, while TCRdb's copy carries only in-frame clones and drops some. That table furnishes V, J and clone size, whereas the DNA furnished D and trimming. The sample consists of tens of thousands of clones, about 86% of them appearing once. Sequencing was performed on peripheral blood. The receptor was derived from a man aged 45-65 years with active COVID-19. The gene calls are TRBV18 and TRBJ1-1; possible D gene TRBD1, 5 bases. Here the CDR3 DNA reads TGTGCCAGCTCACCACCAAAGGGGCGGGGTACTGAAGCTTTCTTT. This sequence encodes CASSPPKGRGTEAFF.